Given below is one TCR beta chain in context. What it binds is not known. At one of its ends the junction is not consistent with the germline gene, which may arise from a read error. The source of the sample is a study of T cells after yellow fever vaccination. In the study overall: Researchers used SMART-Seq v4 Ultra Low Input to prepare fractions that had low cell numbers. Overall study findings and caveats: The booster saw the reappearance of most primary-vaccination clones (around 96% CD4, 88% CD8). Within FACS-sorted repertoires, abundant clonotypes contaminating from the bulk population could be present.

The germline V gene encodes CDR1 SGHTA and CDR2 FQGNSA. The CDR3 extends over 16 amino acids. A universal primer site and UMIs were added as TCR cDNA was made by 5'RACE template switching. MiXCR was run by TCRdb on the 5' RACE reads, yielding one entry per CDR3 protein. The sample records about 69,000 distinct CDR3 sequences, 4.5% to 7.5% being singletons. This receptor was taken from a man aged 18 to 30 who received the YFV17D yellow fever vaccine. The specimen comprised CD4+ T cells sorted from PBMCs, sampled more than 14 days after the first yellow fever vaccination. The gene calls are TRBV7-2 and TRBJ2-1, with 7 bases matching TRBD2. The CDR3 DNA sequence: TGTGCCACCAGCTTAGTGGGTGGGCGGGGGTCGGATGAGCAGTTCTTC. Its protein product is CATSLVGGRGSDEQFF.